These 4 T cell receptor beta chains were all obtained from the same sample, sequenced in a study of cytotoxic CD8 clonotypes in ibrutinib-treated CLL. The method was immunoSEQ multiplex PCR; TCRdb's version includes in-frame clones alone and lacks a portion of them. Of approximately 92,000 clones listed, over 60% are singletons. Specimen: PBMCs, collected after 24 months of ibrutinib treatment. These receptors were obtained from a human donor with chronic lymphocytic leukemia.

This chain uses TRBV7-3 with TRBJ2-1; D call uncertain. Per germline, CDR1 SGHTA and CDR2 FQGTGA. V lost 1 base, J lost 5 bases, and 9 bases lay in between. There are 14 residues in the CDR3. The CDR3 loop reads CASSLILGNNEQFF. CDR3 nucleotides: TGTGCCAGCAGCTTAATCCTGGGGAACAATGAGCAGTTCTTC.

The chain recombines TRBV6-1 with TRBJ1-1; no definite D call. The CDR3 runs to 15 residues. Germline V gene data show CDR1 as MNHNS and CDR2 as SASEGT. Trimming pared 1 base from V and 2 bases from J, leaving 11 bases between. The CDR3 DNA sequence: TGTGCCAGCAGTGAAGGGAGTTTTTTTAACACTGAAGCTTTCTTT. It translates to CASSEGSFFNTEAFF.

The chain links TRBV10-2 to TRBJ2-7; D is possibly TRBD1 (6 bases). V was trimmed by 6 bases and J by 4 bases, leaving 10 bases between them. Looked up from germline, CDR1 is WSHSY and CDR2 is SAAADI. The CDR3 is 12 residues long. CDR3 DNA sequence: TGCGCCAGCAGACCCAGGGGATACGAGCAGTACTTC. It yields the protein CASRPRGYEQYF.

The chain carries TRBV5-1 and TRBJ1-4; the match to TRBD1 covers 8 bases. Trimming at V came to 2 bases and at J to 0 bases, leaving 6 bases not matched to a gene. Looked up from germline, CDR1 is SGHRS and CDR2 is YFSETQ. The CDR3 totals 17 residues. DNA of the CDR3: TGCGCCAGCAGCTTCGGGACAGGAAAAACAACTAATGAAAAACTGTTTTTT. This encodes CASSFGTGKTTNEKLFF.